The 16 T cell receptor beta chains presented below share a single source sample, sequenced in a study of CD8 T cells in ankylosing spondylitis. Their target antigens are unknown. The study's findings and limits: About eight highly homologous variants made up a TCR beta motif that seemed to typify ankylosing spondylitis blood.

TCRdb fed the 5' RACE reads into MiXCR, producing one record per CDR3 protein. There are around 140,000 distinct CDR3 sequences in the sample; approximately 17% occur only once, and around a third lies in the top ten. The source material was blood, either unsorted or a sorted T cell fraction (not recorded which). These receptors came from a male donor with ankylosing spondylitis.

The V gene is TRBV28, the J gene TRBJ2-5; D remains unclear. CDR3 length: 14 residues. With 7 bases removed from V and 1 base from J, the gap between germline ends came to 13 bases. CDR1 is MDHEN, CDR2 SYDVKM, per germline. The CDR3 sequence: CASKIGPTQETQYF. For the CDR3, the DNA is TGTGCCAGCAAGATTGGGCCAACCCAAGAGACCCAGTACTTC.

The CDR3 protein is CASLNGAGVEFGELFF. The CDR3 DNA is TGTGCCAGTCTGAACGGGGCGGGAGTCGAGTTCGGGGAGCTGTTTTTT. The chain employs TRBV19 and TRBJ2-2; TRBD2 agrees at 7 bases. CDR1 is LNHDA and CDR2 is SQIVND in the germline V gene (reference sequence). This CDR3 region has 16 residues. V lost 8 bases to trimming and J lost 7 bases; unmatched junction nucleotides: 16. Combining the CDR3 with reference TRBV19 and TRBJ2-2 gives the whole variable domain DGGITQSPKYLFRKEGQNVTLSCEQNLNHDAMYWYRQDPGQGLRLIYYSQIVNDFQKGDIAEGYSVSREKKESFPLTVTSAQKNPTAFYLCASLNGAGVEFGELFFGEGSRLTVL.

The chain is built from TRBV7-9 and TRBJ2-7; D is unresolved. Germline CDR1 reads SEHNR; CDR2 reads FQNEAQ (reference sequence). V lost 5 bases to trimming and J lost 3 bases, with 8 bases between them. This CDR3 contains 12 residues. As DNA, the CDR3 is TGTGCCAGCAGCGCACTTAGCTACGAGCAGTACTTC. Protein sequence: CASSALSYEQYF.

This clonotype was seen more than once but under ten times. V usage is TRBV27 and J usage is TRBJ2-7, with 8 bases aligning to TRBD2. This CDR3 has 13 amino acids. Losses at the gene ends were 6 bases for V and 5 bases for J; bases not matched to a gene: 6. CDR1 is MNHEY and CDR2 is SMNVEV in the germline V gene (reference sequence). CDR3 nucleotide sequence: TGTGCCAGCAGACCCAGCGGGAGCAACGAGCAGTACTTC. Its translation: CASRPSGSNEQYF.

This clonotype was found a few times. The rearrangement joins TRBV9 to TRBJ1-6, with a tentative D call TRBD1 (5 bases). Germline CDR1 SGDLS, CDR2 YYNGEE. Trimming removed 5 bases at V and 7 bases at J, with 16 bases between. This CDR3 has 15 residues. The CDR3 nucleotides are TGTGCCAGCAGTATTTACGGGACGGCGAATTCACCCCTCCACTTT. Amino acids: CASSIYGTANSPLHF.

This clonotype came up a few times. This rearrangement joins TRBV4-1 to TRBJ2-7, with D perhaps matching TRBD1 or TRBD2 (5 bases each). The germline V gene encodes CDR1 MGHRA and CDR2 YSYEKL. Trimming removed 4 bases from V and 0 bases from J, with 13 bases in between. The CDR3 length is 15 residues. The CDR3 nucleotides are TGCGCCAGCAGCCCTCGGGACGGCAGCTCCTACGAGCAGTACTTC. Translated, it gives CASSPRDGSSYEQYF.

The V call is TRBV25-1, the J call TRBJ2-2; the D is unclear. Germline V gene lookup returns CDR1 MGHDK and CDR2 SYGVNS. This CDR3 is 12 amino acids long. V was pared by 6 bases and J by 8 bases, with 10 bases between. The CDR3 protein is CASSTPGGELFF. The CDR3 DNA is TGTGCCAGCAGCACGCCTGGGGGGGAGCTGTTTTTT.

The chain links TRBV29-1 to TRBJ2-6, with 8 bases identical to TRBD1. The V gene's germline CDR1 is SQVTM and CDR2 ANQGSEA. The V segment lost 5 bases and the J segment 0 bases; nucleotides outside the gene matches: 6. The length of the CDR3 is 16 residues. For the CDR3, the DNA is TGCAGCGTTAAGACAGGGGTTTCCTCTGGGGCCAACGTCCTGACTTTC. It encodes CSVKTGVSSGANVLTF.

The rearrangement uses TRBV5-1 and TRBJ2-7, with 9 bases matching TRBD2. This CDR3 has 15 residues. V lost 0 bases, J lost 5 bases, and 6 bases stayed unmatched. Germline CDR1 reads SGHRS; CDR2 reads YFSETQ. CDR3 region: CASSLVASGTHEQYF. CDR3 bases: TGCGCCAGCAGCTTGGTGGCTAGCGGGACCCACGAGCAGTACTTC. The variable domain in full, with the rest retrieved from reference TRBV5-1 and TRBJ2-7, is KAGVTQTPRYLIKTRGQQVTLSCSPISGHRSVSWYQQTPGQGLQFLFEYFSETQRNKGNFPGRFSGRQFSNSRSEMNVSTLELGDSALYLCASSLVASGTHEQYFGPGTRLTVT.

The V and J genes are TRBV27 and TRBJ2-2; a weak D match, TRBD1 (6 bases). Germline V gene sequence: CDR1 MNHEY, CDR2 SMNVEV (reference sequence). The CDR3 loop spans 15 amino acids. The V end lost 3 bases, the J end lost 5 bases, and 13 bases lay between the germline ends. The CDR3 is CASSFRGWKTGELFF. CDR3 in DNA: TGTGCCAGCAGTTTCAGGGGATGGAAAACCGGGGAGCTGTTTTTT.

The chain employs TRBV30 and TRBJ1-3, with 8 positions matching TRBD1. With V trimmed by 0 bases and J by 3 bases, 10 bases remained unmatched. Germline V gene sequence: CDR1 GTSNPN, CDR2 SVGIG (reference sequence). The CDR3 covers 17 residues. The CDR3 loop reads CAWSVQNRGIFGNTIYF. CDR3 bases: TGTGCCTGGAGTGTACAAAACAGGGGGATTTTTGGAAACACCATATATTTT.

This clonotype was detected a few times. The chain combines TRBV2 with TRBJ2-7; D is uncertain. Germline CDR1 and CDR2: SNHLY and FYNNEI. V was trimmed by 6 bases and J by 2 bases, leaving 11 bases between them. The length of the CDR3 is 13 residues. DNA of the CDR3: TGTGCCAGCAGCCAGACTCCTACCTACGAGCAGTACTTC. Translated: CASSQTPTYEQYF.

This clonotype has more than one count but fewer than ten. CDR3 loop: CSTPIERVYNEQFF. CDR3 coding DNA: TGCAGTACTCCGATTGAGCGGGTTTACAATGAGCAGTTCTTC. The chain employs TRBV20-1 and TRBJ2-1; D possibly corresponds to TRBD2 (6 bases). CDR3 size: 14 residues. V dropped 8 bases and J dropped 4 bases, with 18 bases sitting between them. Germline values: CDR1 DFQATT, CDR2 SNEGSKA (reference sequence).

This clonotype was seen only a few times. The chain is built from TRBV9 and TRBJ2-3, with D unclear. Germline loops: CDR1 SGDLS, CDR2 YYNGEE. CDR3 length: 14 residues. Deletions cut 0 bases from V and 0 bases from J, with 5 bases between. The CDR3 DNA follows: TGTGCCAGCAGCGTAGATTCCAGCACAGATACGCAGTATTTT. This gives the protein CASSVDSSTDTQYF.

This clonotype was picked up a small number of times. The rearrangement links TRBV4-1 to TRBJ2-7, with D tentatively TRBD1 or TRBD2 (5 bases each). The CDR3 length is 14 residues. Germline V gene sequence: CDR1 MGHRA, CDR2 YSYEKL. With 1 base removed from V and 4 bases from J, the gap between germline ends came to 11 bases. The CDR3 bases are TGCGCCAGCAGCCAAGGGGCTTGGGGGTACGAGCAGTACTTC. Translation: CASSQGAWGYEQYF.

This clonotype was seen only a few times. The rearrangement joins TRBV18 to TRBJ2-7; D is uncertain. CDR3 length equals 16 residues. Per the germline V gene, CDR1 is KGHSH and CDR2 is LQKENI. Trimming removed 2 bases at V and 0 bases at J, with 14 bases between. The CDR3 spells CASSPSPGRTSYEQYF. The DNA for the CDR3 is TGTGCCAGCTCACCATCTCCCGGCAGGACCTCCTACGAGCAGTACTTC.